The 2 T cell receptor beta chains below all came from one sample that was sequenced in a study of shared clonotypes between healthy human individuals. Data came from immunoSEQ multiplex PCR; TCRdb stores just in-frame clones and leaves some out. The table includes approximately 740,000 clones, less than 85% detected once. The source material was memory CD4+ T cells sorted from blood. The subset is: CD45RA-negative fraction. These receptors all stem from a woman aged 25-40 years in good health.

This clone has a count of ten or more. The V and J genes are TRBV10-3 and TRBJ2-3; D is perhaps TRBD2 (6 bases). V was pared by 6 bases and J by 2 bases, with 12 bases between. Germline V gene lookup returns CDR1 ENHRY and CDR2 SYGVKD. CDR3 length: 14 residues. The CDR3 protein is CAISSSETTDTQYF. DNA for the CDR3: TGTGCCATCAGCTCTAGCGAAACCACAGATACGCAGTATTTT.

V usage is TRBV10-3 and J usage is TRBJ2-3; 8 nucleotides align to TRBD1. CDR3 size: 16 residues. The V segment lost 6 bases and the J segment 4 bases; nucleotides outside the gene matches: 12. Germline CDR1 and CDR2: ENHRY and SYGVKD. The CDR3 loop reads CAIRGKTGVGADTQYF. As DNA, the CDR3 is TGTGCCATCAGGGGGAAGACAGGGGTAGGGGCAGATACGCAGTATTTT.